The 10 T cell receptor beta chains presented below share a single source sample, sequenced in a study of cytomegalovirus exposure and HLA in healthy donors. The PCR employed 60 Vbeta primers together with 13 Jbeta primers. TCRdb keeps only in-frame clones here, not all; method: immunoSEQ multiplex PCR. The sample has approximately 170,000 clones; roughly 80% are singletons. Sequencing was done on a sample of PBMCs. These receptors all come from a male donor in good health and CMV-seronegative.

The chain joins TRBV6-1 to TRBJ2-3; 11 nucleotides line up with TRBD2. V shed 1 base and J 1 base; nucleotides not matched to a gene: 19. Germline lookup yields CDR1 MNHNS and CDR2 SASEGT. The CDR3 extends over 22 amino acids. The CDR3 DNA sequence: TGTGCCAGCAGTGAAGATTGGGTGACTAGCGGGACCATAAAGGATGGCACAGATACGCAGTATTTT. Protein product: CASSEDWVTSGTIKDGTDTQYF.

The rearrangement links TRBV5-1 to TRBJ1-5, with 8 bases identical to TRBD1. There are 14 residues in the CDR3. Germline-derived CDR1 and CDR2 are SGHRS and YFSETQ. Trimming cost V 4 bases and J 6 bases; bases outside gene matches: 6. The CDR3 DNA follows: TGCGCCAGCAGCACAGGACAGGGAAGTCAGCCCCAGCATTTT. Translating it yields CASSTGQGSQPQHF.

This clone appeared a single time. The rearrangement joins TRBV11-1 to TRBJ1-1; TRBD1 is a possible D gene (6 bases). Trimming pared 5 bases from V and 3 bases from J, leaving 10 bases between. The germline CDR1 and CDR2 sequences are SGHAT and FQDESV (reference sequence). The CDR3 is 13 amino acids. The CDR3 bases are TGTGCCAGCAGCCCAACAGGGTACACTGAAGCTTTCTTT. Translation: CASSPTGYTEAFF. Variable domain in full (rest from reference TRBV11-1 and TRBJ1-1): EAEVAQSPRYKITEKSQAVAFWCDPISGHATLYWYRQILGQGPELLVQFQDESVVDDSQLPKDRFSAERLKGVDSTLKIQPAELGDSAMYLCASSPTGYTEAFFGQGTRLTVV.

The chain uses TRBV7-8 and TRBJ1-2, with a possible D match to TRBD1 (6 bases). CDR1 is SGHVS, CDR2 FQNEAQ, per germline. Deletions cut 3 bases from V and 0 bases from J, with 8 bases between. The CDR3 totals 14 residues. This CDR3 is CASSLAGANYGYTF. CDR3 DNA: TGTGCCAGCAGCTTGGCAGGGGCTAACTATGGCTACACCTTC.

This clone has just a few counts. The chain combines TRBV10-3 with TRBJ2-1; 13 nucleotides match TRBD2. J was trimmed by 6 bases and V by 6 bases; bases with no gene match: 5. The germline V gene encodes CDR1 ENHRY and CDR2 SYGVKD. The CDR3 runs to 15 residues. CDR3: CAIRSGLAGPNEQFF. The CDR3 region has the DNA TGTGCCATCAGGTCGGGACTAGCGGGGCCCAATGAGCAGTTCTTC.

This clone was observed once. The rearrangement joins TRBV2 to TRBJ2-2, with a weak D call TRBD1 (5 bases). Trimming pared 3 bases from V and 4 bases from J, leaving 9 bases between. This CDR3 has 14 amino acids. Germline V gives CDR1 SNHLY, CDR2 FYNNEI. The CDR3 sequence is CASSDRVGTGELFF. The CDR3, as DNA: TGTGCCAGCAGTGACAGGGTGGGCACCGGGGAGCTGTTTTTT.

The CDR3 DNA follows: TGCGCCAGCAGCTTGGCCGGGAGCTCCTACGAGCAGTACTTC. The encoded protein is CASSLAGSSYEQYF. J is TRBJ2-5 and V is TRBV5-1; D might be TRBD2 (6 bases). Judging by the DNA end, TRBJ2-7 fits better; the J call may be wrong. Germline V gene data show CDR1 as SGHRS and CDR2 as YFSETQ. The length of the CDR3 is 14 residues.

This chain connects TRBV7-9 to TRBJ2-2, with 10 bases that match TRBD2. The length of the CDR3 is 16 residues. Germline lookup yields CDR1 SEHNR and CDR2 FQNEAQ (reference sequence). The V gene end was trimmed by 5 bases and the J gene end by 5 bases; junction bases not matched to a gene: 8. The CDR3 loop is CASSKPGLARTGELFF. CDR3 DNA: TGTGCCAGCAGCAAACCGGGACTAGCGAGGACCGGGGAGCTGTTTTTT.

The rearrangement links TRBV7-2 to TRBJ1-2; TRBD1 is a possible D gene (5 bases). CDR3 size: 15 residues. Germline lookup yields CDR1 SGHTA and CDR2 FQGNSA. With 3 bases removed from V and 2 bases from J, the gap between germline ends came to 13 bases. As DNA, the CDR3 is TGTGCCAGCAGCTTCCAAGAGACAGTCAACTATGGCTACACCTTC. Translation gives CASSFQETVNYGYTF.

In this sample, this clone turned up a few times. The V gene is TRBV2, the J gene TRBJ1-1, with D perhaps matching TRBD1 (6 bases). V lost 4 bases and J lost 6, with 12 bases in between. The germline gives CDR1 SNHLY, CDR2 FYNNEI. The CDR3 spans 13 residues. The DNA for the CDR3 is TGTGCCAGCAGTGGGGGGCCGGTACCTGAAGCTTTCTTT. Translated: CASSGGPVPEAFF.